These T cell receptor beta chains were read from a single sample in a study of OX40 agonist ivuxolimab in advanced cancers. Repertoires were generated with immunoSEQ multiplex PCR, while TCRdb's copy carries only in-frame clones and drops some. This table holds approximately 47,000 clones, roughly 86% found once. Sequencing used CD4+ or CD8+ T cells sorted from blood, obtained in a trial of the OX40 agonist ivuxolimab. These receptors all come from an adult with an advanced solid tumor such as melanoma, head and neck, liver or kidney cancer. The CDR3 runs from the conserved cysteine through the conserved F or W. The D gene is left open where the match is weak. Clone size is shown for a subset of rows, as once, few, many or a class of expanded clone.

d_gene: .; abundance: .; v_gene: TRBV6-6; j_gene: TRBJ1-4; CDR3aa: CASRPGQEKLFF; CDR3nt: TGTGCCAGCAGACCCGGACAGGAAAAACTGTTTTTT
d_gene: TRBD2; abundance: .; v_gene: TRBV9; j_gene: TRBJ2-3; CDR3aa: CASSARSGLAGATDTQYF; CDR3nt: TGTGCCAGCAGCGCCCGAAGTGGACTAGCGGGGGCCACAGATACGCAGTATTTT
d_gene: TRBD1; abundance: .; v_gene: TRBV7-4; j_gene: TRBJ2-5; CDR3aa: CASSCPDRARDSSQETQYF; CDR3nt: TGTGCCAGCAGCTGTCCGGACAGGGCTCGGGATTCAAGCCAAGAGACCCAGTACTTC
d_gene: .; abundance: .; v_gene: TRBV5-1; j_gene: TRBJ2-1; CDR3aa: CASQPLGGVDNEQFF; CDR3nt: TGCGCCAGCCAACCCCTGGGGGGAGTAGACAATGAGCAGTTCTTC
d_gene: .; abundance: .; v_gene: TRBV30; j_gene: TRBJ1-1; CDR3aa: CAWSVPGAGLGLGAFF; CDR3nt: TGTGCCTGGAGTGTACCGGGGGCCGGACTTGGTCTGGGAGCTTTCTTT
d_gene: TRBD2; abundance: .; v_gene: TRBV5-5; j_gene: TRBJ2-5; CDR3aa: CASSLGTSGSQETQYF; CDR3nt: TGTGCCAGCAGCCTTGGGACTAGCGGGTCACAAGAGACCCAGTACTTC
d_gene: TRBD1; abundance: .; v_gene: TRBV18; j_gene: TRBJ2-7; CDR3aa: CASSPRQGTYEQYF; CDR3nt: TGTGCCAGCTCACCCCGACAGGGGACCTACGAGCAGTACTTC
d_gene: .; abundance: .; v_gene: TRBV18; j_gene: TRBJ1-1; CDR3aa: CASSQEHMNTEAFF; CDR3nt: TGTGCCAGCTCACAGGAACACATGAACACTGAAGCTTTCTTT
d_gene: .; abundance: once; v_gene: TRBV7-8; j_gene: TRBJ1-4; CDR3aa: CASSTAVGKLFF; CDR3nt: TGTGCCAGCAGCACAGCTGTCGGAAAACTGTTTTTT
d_gene: .; abundance: .; v_gene: TRBV7-9; j_gene: TRBJ1-1; CDR3aa: CASSPRTKNTEAFF; CDR3nt: TGTGCCAGCAGCCCCAGGACCAAGAACACTGAAGCTTTCTTT
d_gene: .; abundance: .; v_gene: TRBV12-5; j_gene: TRBJ2-2; CDR3aa: CASGLGGSGELFF; CDR3nt: TGTGCTAGTGGTTTAGGGGGGTCCGGGGAGCTGTTTTTT
d_gene: .; abundance: .; v_gene: TRBV18; j_gene: TRBJ2-6; CDR3aa: CASSPRSFSGANVLTF; CDR3nt: TGTGCCAGCTCACCCCGATCATTCTCTGGGGCCAACGTCCTGACTTTC
d_gene: TRBD1; abundance: .; v_gene: TRBV28; j_gene: TRBJ1-2; CDR3aa: CASSLRQGTYGYTF; CDR3nt: TGTGCCAGCAGTCTCCGACAGGGTACCTATGGCTACACCTTC
d_gene: .; abundance: .; v_gene: TRBV7-8; j_gene: TRBJ2-2; CDR3aa: CASTPVGGAGTGELFF; CDR3nt: TGTGCCAGCACCCCTGTGGGGGGCGCCGGCACCGGGGAGCTGTTTTTT
d_gene: TRBD2; abundance: once; v_gene: TRBV29-1; j_gene: TRBJ2-1; CDR3aa: CSVPGLADNEQFF; CDR3nt: TGCAGCGTACCGGGACTAGCGGACAATGAGCAGTTCTTC
d_gene: TRBD1; abundance: .; v_gene: TRBV19; j_gene: TRBJ1-1; CDR3aa: CASSEQGAGQDTEAFF; CDR3nt: TGTGCCAGTAGTGAACAGGGGGCTGGGCAGGACACTGAAGCTTTCTTT
d_gene: .; abundance: .; v_gene: TRBV2; j_gene: TRBJ2-5; CDR3aa: CASSEARTGIQETQYF; CDR3nt: TGTGCCAGCAGTGAAGCGCGAACGGGGATCCAAGAGACCCAGTACTTC
d_gene: .; abundance: .; v_gene: TRBV1; j_gene: TRBJ2-5; CDR3aa: CTSSGRALEETQYF; CDR3nt: TGCACCAGCAGTGGGAGGGCCCTCGAGGAGACCCAGTACTTC
d_gene: .; abundance: .; v_gene: TRBV10-3; j_gene: TRBJ2-7; CDR3aa: CAISESAGLSYEQYF; CDR3nt: TGTGCCATCAGTGAGTCCGCAGGCCTCTCCTACGAGCAGTACTTC
d_gene: .; abundance: .; v_gene: TRBV4-2; j_gene: TRBJ1-2; CDR3aa: CASSQDLTGILAGYTF; CDR3nt: TGTGCCAGCAGCCAAGACCTGACAGGAATCCTCGCCGGCTACACCTTC
d_gene: TRBD1; abundance: once; v_gene: TRBV5-6; j_gene: TRBJ1-5; CDR3aa: CASIFPSSGTAHQPQHF; CDR3nt: TGTGCCAGCATTTTCCCCAGTTCCGGGACAGCACATCAGCCCCAGCATTTT
d_gene: .; abundance: .; v_gene: TRBV18; j_gene: TRBJ1-3; CDR3aa: CASSPPNRVFGNTIYF; CDR3nt: TGTGCCAGCTCACCACCCAACAGGGTGTTCGGAAACACCATATATTTT
d_gene: TRBD1; abundance: once; v_gene: TRBV5-1; j_gene: TRBJ1-3; CDR3aa: CASSLAGGAYGNTIYF; CDR3nt: TGCGCCAGCAGCTTGGCAGGGGGCGCGTACGGAAACACCATATATTTT
d_gene: TRBD2; abundance: .; v_gene: TRBV18; j_gene: TRBJ2-5; CDR3aa: CASSPGTSGQETQYF; CDR3nt: TGTGCCAGCTCACCTGGGACTAGCGGCCAAGAGACCCAGTACTTC
d_gene: .; abundance: once; v_gene: TRBV7-9; j_gene: TRBJ1-5; CDR3aa: CASSLASGVGPQHF; CDR3nt: TGTGCCAGCAGCTTAGCGTCGGGGGTGGGGCCCCAGCATTTT
d_gene: TRBD1; abundance: .; v_gene: TRBV6-6; j_gene: TRBJ1-4; CDR3aa: CATRQGAREKLFF; CDR3nt: TGTGCCACCCGACAGGGGGCGCGTGAAAAACTGTTTTTT
d_gene: TRBD1; abundance: .; v_gene: TRBV27; j_gene: TRBJ2-3; CDR3aa: CASSPDRADTQYF; CDR3nt: TGTGCCAGCAGTCCGGACAGGGCAGATACGCAGTATTTT
d_gene: .; abundance: .; v_gene: TRBV7-9; j_gene: TRBJ2-7; CDR3aa: CASSREGYEQYF; CDR3nt: TGTGCCAGCAGCCGCGAGGGCTACGAGCAGTACTTC
d_gene: TRBD2; abundance: .; v_gene: TRBV4-3; j_gene: TRBJ2-4; CDR3aa: CASSPLAGAVIQYF; CDR3nt: TGCGCCAGCAGCCCCTTAGCGGGAGCGGTCATTCAGTACTTC
d_gene: .; abundance: .; v_gene: TRBV4-2; j_gene: TRBJ2-2; CDR3aa: CASSRQMTGSGELFF; CDR3nt: TGTGCCAGCAGCCGACAAATGACGGGTTCCGGGGAGCTGTTTTTT
d_gene: .; abundance: .; v_gene: TRBV5-1; j_gene: TRBJ1-1; CDR3aa: CASRTEMNTEAFF; CDR3nt: TGCGCCAGCAGGACCGAGATGAACACTGAAGCTTTCTTT
d_gene: .; abundance: .; v_gene: TRBV5-1; j_gene: TRBJ1-5; CDR3aa: CASSLGGDQPQHF; CDR3nt: TGCGCCAGCAGCTTGGGGGGGGATCAGCCCCAGCATTTT
d_gene: TRBD1; abundance: .; v_gene: TRBV2; j_gene: TRBJ1-6; CDR3aa: CASSERQGSSPLHF; CDR3nt: TGTGCCAGCAGTGAGAGACAGGGTAGTTCACCCCTCCACTTT
d_gene: TRBD2; abundance: .; v_gene: TRBV7-3; j_gene: TRBJ2-3; CDR3aa: CASRAGGPWDTQYF; CDR3nt: TGTGCCAGCAGGGCGGGGGGTCCCTGGGATACGCAGTATTTT
d_gene: .; abundance: once; v_gene: TRBV7-9; j_gene: TRBJ1-1; CDR3aa: CASSWEGVTAEAFF; CDR3nt: TGTGCCAGCAGCTGGGAGGGCGTGACAGCCGAAGCTTTCTTT
d_gene: .; abundance: once; v_gene: TRBV30; j_gene: TRBJ2-3; CDR3aa: CAWSALGSSSTDTQYF; CDR3nt: TGTGCCTGGAGTGCTCTTGGGAGCTCTAGCACAGATACGCAGTATTTT
d_gene: .; abundance: .; v_gene: TRBV4-3; j_gene: TRBJ2-6; CDR3aa: CASSQDRGSSGANVLTF; CDR3nt: TGCGCCAGCAGCCAAGACAGGGGCAGCTCTGGGGCCAACGTCCTGACTTTC
d_gene: .; abundance: .; v_gene: TRBV5-1; j_gene: TRBJ1-1; CDR3aa: CASRKSGGGTEAFF; CDR3nt: TGCGCCAGCAGGAAGAGCGGGGGAGGCACTGAAGCTTTCTTT
d_gene: TRBD2; abundance: .; v_gene: TRBV30; j_gene: TRBJ2-1; CDR3aa: CAWISGGREAYNEQFF; CDR3nt: TGTGCCTGGATATCGGGAGGCAGGGAGGCTTACAATGAGCAGTTCTTC
d_gene: .; abundance: .; v_gene: TRBV7-3; j_gene: TRBJ2-1; CDR3aa: CASSFGASSYNEQFF; CDR3nt: TGTGCCAGCAGCTTTGGGGCTAGCTCCTACAATGAGCAGTTCTTC